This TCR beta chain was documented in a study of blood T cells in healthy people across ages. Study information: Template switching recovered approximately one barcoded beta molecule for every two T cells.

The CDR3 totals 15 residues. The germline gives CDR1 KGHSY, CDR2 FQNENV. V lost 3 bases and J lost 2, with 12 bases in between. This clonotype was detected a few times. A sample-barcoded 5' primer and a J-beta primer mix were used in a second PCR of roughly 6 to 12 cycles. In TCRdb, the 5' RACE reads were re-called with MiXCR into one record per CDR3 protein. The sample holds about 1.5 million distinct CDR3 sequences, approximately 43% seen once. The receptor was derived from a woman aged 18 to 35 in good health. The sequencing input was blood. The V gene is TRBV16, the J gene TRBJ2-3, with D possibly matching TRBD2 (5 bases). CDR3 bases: TGTGCCAGCAGCCACAACGACTATTTCACAGATACGCAGTATTTT. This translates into CASSHNDYFTDTQYF.